These 19 T cell receptor beta chains share one sample of origin, sequenced in a study of shared clonotypes between healthy human individuals. Clones were read by immunoSEQ multiplex PCR, and TCRdb kept only the in-frame ones, dropping some. This table holds around 2.1 million clones, approximately 96% found once. Input material: naive CD4+ T cells sorted from blood. Subset specified: CD45RA+ positively selected. The receptors derive from a man aged 18 to 30 in good health.

V usage is TRBV4-2 and J usage is TRBJ1-5; 9 bases match TRBD1. V gave up 0 bases and J gave up 1 base; unmatched junction bases: 1. The CDR3 sequence is 16 residues long. The germline gives CDR1 LGHNA, CDR2 YNFKEQ. CDR3 coding DNA: TGTGCCAGCAGCCAAGAAGACAGGGGGAGCAATCAGCCCCAGCATTTT. Translated: CASSQEDRGSNQPQHF.

Regarding this clone: Other DNA sequences in the sample encode the same CDR3. The chain's CDR3 is CASSLGPNYGYTF. In nucleotides, the CDR3 is TGTGCCAGCAGCCTCGGCCCTAACTATGGCTACACCTTC. The chain combines TRBV2 with TRBJ1-2; unclear D gene. Germline V gene sequence: CDR1 SNHLY, CDR2 FYNNEI. This CDR3 has 13 residues. V was pared by 6 bases and J by 0 bases, with 8 bases between. The full variable domain, its missing parts supplied by reference TRBV2 and TRBJ1-2, is EPEVTQTPSHQVTQMGQEVILRCVPISNHLYFYWYRQILGQKVEFLVSFYNNEISEKSEIFDDQFSVERPDGSNFTLKIRSTKLEDSAMYFCASSLGPNYGYTFGSGTRLTVV.

The rearrangement links TRBV7-9 to TRBJ1-1; D unresolved. This CDR3 has 14 amino acids. The V end was cut by 5 bases, the J end by 7 bases, with 17 bases between. Germline V gene sequence: CDR1 SEHNR, CDR2 FQNEAQ (reference sequence). The CDR3 DNA follows: TGTGCCAGCAGCCCAACACAAGCGACGGGTGAAGCTTTCTTT. Translating it yields CASSPTQATGEAFF.

This clone was counted a single time. The genes are TRBV6-4 and TRBJ2-3; the match to TRBD1 covers 8 bases. This CDR3 spans 14 amino acids. From germline, CDR1 is MRHNA and CDR2 SNTAGT. The J segment lost 8 bases and the V segment lost 3 bases, leaving 7 bases of the junction unmatched. CDR3 sequence (DNA): TGTGCCAGCAGTGAAGGACAGGGTTTGGGTACGCAGTATTTT. Its translation: CASSEGQGLGTQYF.

The genes are TRBV5-6 and TRBJ2-1; D unresolved. This CDR3 comprises 15 residues. Deletions cut 0 bases from V and 7 bases from J, with 14 bases between. Germline V CDR1 and CDR2: SGHDT, YYEEEE. This CDR3 is CASSLDQNTVNEQFF. The DNA for the CDR3 is TGTGCCAGCAGCTTGGACCAAAACACGGTGAATGAGCAGTTCTTC.

This clone was picked up one time. In the same sample, other DNA sequences code for this CDR3. The chain uses TRBV6-6 and TRBJ2-5; D call uncertain. This CDR3 comprises 14 residues. V was clipped by 2 bases and J by 2 bases, with 9 bases between them. Germline lookup yields CDR1 MNHNY and CDR2 SVGAGI (reference sequence). In DNA, the CDR3 is TGTGCCAGCAGTTACGGGCAGGTTCAAGAGACCCAGTACTTC. It yields the protein CASSYGQVQETQYF.

The chain links TRBV7-2 to TRBJ2-7, with D possibly being TRBD2 (5 bases). Germline V gives CDR1 SGHTA, CDR2 FQGNSA. The V end lost 2 bases, the J end lost 4 bases, and 12 bases lay between the germline ends. The CDR3 spans 14 residues. The CDR3 sequence: CASSLIGVFYEQYF. In nucleotides, the CDR3 is TGTGCCAGCAGCTTAATCGGGGTATTTTACGAGCAGTACTTC.

The chain couples TRBV7-2 to TRBJ1-1; D gene unclear. With 5 bases removed from V and 7 bases from J, the gap between germline ends came to 17 bases. The CDR3 spans 14 residues. Germline CDR1 SGHTA, CDR2 FQGNSA. Here the CDR3 DNA reads TGTGCCAGCAGCCCCTACTCGGTACCGGGTGAAGCTTTCTTT. It specifies CASSPYSVPGEAFF.

CDR3 nucleotides: TGTGCCAGCCGGGACAGGGGGCCCTACGAGCAGTACTTC. Translated, it gives CASRDRGPYEQYF. This sequence joins TRBV19 and TRBJ2-7, with 12 nucleotides matching TRBD1. In germline, CDR1 is LNHDA, CDR2 SQIVND (reference sequence). V was pared by 9 bases and J by 2 bases, with 2 bases of the junction left unmatched. This CDR3 contains 13 residues.

This chain connects TRBV28 to TRBJ1-4; tentative D call: TRBD1 (5 bases). CDR3 length: 14 residues. Trimming pared 6 bases from V and 7 bases from J, leaving 15 bases between. Germline V gene lookup returns CDR1 MDHEN and CDR2 SYDVKM. CDR3: CASSFGGLGEKLFF. DNA for the CDR3: TGTGCCAGCAGCTTCGGGGGTCTGGGTGAAAAACTGTTTTTT. The entire variable domain, with the rest obtained from reference TRBV28 and TRBJ1-4, is as follows: DVKVTQSSRYLVKRTGEKVFLECVQDMDHENMFWYRQDPGLGLRLIYFSYDVKMKEKGDIPEGYSVSREKKERFSLILESASTNQTSMYLCASSFGGLGEKLFFGSGTQLSVL.

The V and J genes are TRBV2 and TRBJ1-2; D ambiguous. With 6 bases removed from V and 1 base from J, the gap between germline ends came to 6 bases. The CDR3 spans 12 residues. Germline CDR1 and CDR2: SNHLY and FYNNEI. The CDR3 loop reads CASRDNNYGYTF. In DNA, the CDR3 is TGTGCCAGCAGAGATAATAACTATGGCTACACCTTC.

V and J are TRBV28 and TRBJ2-3; D gene uncertain. The V gene lost 3 bases and the J gene lost 10 bases, with 8 bases spanning the gap. CDR1 is MDHEN and CDR2 is SYDVKM in the germline V gene. CDR3 length equals 11 residues. CDR3 in DNA: TGTGCCAGCAGTTTGGAGTCTTCGCAGTATTTT. This codes for CASSLESSQYF.

For the CDR3, the DNA is TGTGCCAGCAGTCTTAACTACAATCAGCCCCAGCATTTT. Amino acids: CASSLNYNQPQHF. This chain links TRBV6-5 with TRBJ1-5; D gene uncertain. Germline values: CDR1 MNHEY, CDR2 SVGAGI. This CDR3 is 13 amino acids long. V was shortened by 5 bases and J by 3 bases, with 8 bases between the two germline ends.

This clone was counted once. The chain is built from TRBV18 and TRBJ2-1; D is perhaps TRBD2 (6 bases). The CDR3 has 15 residues. Trimming pared 6 bases from V and 5 bases from J, leaving 17 bases between. The germline CDR1 and CDR2 sequences are KGHSH and LQKENI. The CDR3 DNA follows: TGTGCCAGCTCGCCGCCGGGACTCCAGAACAATGAGCAGTTCTTC. Translation gives CASSPPGLQNNEQFF.

The chain combines TRBV7-3 with TRBJ1-1; D gene uncertain. Germline-derived CDR1 and CDR2 are SGHTA and FQGTGA. Trimming took 4 bases from V and 1 from J, leaving 7 bases between them. The CDR3 is 13 amino acids. In DNA form, the CDR3 reads TGTGCCAGCAGCTGGACTAAGAACACTGAAGCTTTCTTT. This sequence encodes CASSWTKNTEAFF.

This clone was seen once. V gene TRBV9 combines with J gene TRBJ2-3, with 9 bases matching TRBD2. Unmatched junction bases numbered 4, after V lost 0 bases and J lost 2 bases. This CDR3 is built from 16 residues. Germline CDR1 is SGDLS and CDR2 is YYNGEE. Here the CDR3 DNA reads TGTGCCAGCAGCGTAGGTGCGGGAGGGACCACAGATACGCAGTATTTT. Translation: CASSVGAGGTTDTQYF.

This chain uses TRBV7-2 with TRBJ1-2; no clear D. Germline CDR1 and CDR2: SGHTA and FQGNSA. This CDR3 region has 15 residues. Trimming took off 3 bases at V and 3 bases at J, with 14 bases between the two ends. The CDR3 coding sequence is TGTGCCAGCAGCTTTCGTAACCTGAGGGACTATGGCTACACCTTC. It encodes CASSFRNLRDYGYTF.

The chain couples TRBV6-1 to TRBJ2-4; 9 bases align to TRBD1. Germline V gives CDR1 MNHNS, CDR2 SASEGT. The CDR3 has 13 amino acids. The ends lost 6 bases at V and 5 bases at J; junction bases unmatched: 2. Here the CDR3 reads CASSRDRENIQYF. CDR3 in DNA: TGTGCCAGCAGCCGGGACAGGGAAAACATTCAGTACTTC.

The chain combines TRBV5-1 with TRBJ2-1; 12 nucleotides match TRBD2. This CDR3 is 16 amino acids long. With 0 bases clipped from V and 7 bases from J, the junction kept 5 bases outside the gene matches. The germline CDR1 and CDR2 sequences are SGHRS and YFSETQ. CDR3 residues: CASSLGGTSGFNEQFF. Written as DNA, the CDR3 is TGCGCCAGCAGCTTGGGTGGGACTAGCGGGTTTAATGAGCAGTTCTTC.